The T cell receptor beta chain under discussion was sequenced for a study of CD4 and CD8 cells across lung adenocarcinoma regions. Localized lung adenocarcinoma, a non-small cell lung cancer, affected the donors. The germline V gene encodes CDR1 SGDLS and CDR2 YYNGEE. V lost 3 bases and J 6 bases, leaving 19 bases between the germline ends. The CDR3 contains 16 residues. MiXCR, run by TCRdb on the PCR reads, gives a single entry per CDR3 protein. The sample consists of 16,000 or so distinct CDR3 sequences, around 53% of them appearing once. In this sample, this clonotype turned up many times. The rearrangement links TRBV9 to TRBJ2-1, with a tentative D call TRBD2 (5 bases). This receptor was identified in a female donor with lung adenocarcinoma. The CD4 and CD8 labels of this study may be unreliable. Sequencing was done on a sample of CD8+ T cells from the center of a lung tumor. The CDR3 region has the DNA TGTGCCAGCAGCGCGGGGTTGGGAGACAACGGCAATGAGCAGTTCTTC. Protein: CASSAGLGDNGNEQFF. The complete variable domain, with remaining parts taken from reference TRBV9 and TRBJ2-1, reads DSGVTQTPKHLITATGQRVTLRCSPRSGDLSVYWYQQSLDQGLQFLIQYYNGEERAKGNILERFSAQQFPDLHSELNLSSLELGDSALYFCASSAGLGDNGNEQFFGPGTRLTVL.